This T cell receptor beta chain derives from a study of T-cell memory formation after mild COVID-19. TCRdb redid the calling of the 5' RACE reads with MiXCR, one entry per CDR3 protein. Of some 62,000 distinct CDR3 sequences in the sample, about 10% were seen once. This clonotype has only a few counts. Its cognate antigen is unknown. General observations from the study: Contracting clones from day 15 to 85 showed balanced CD4/CD8; later expanders favored CD4+. Some responding clones appeared in pre-infection memory, suggesting cross-reactive memory joined.

The ends were cut back, 6 bases at V and 6 bases at J, with 18 bases in the middle. This CDR3 comprises 14 residues. Germline V gene data show CDR1 as MDHEN and CDR2 as SYDVKM. Sequenced material: PBMCs or a T cell subset sorted from them (not recorded which). This clonotype was obtained from a young man who had mild COVID-19 (a few samples of this study predate the infection). Cell type and time point are not known. The genes are TRBV28 and TRBJ2-7; tentatively, D is TRBD2 (5 bases). CDR3 sequence reads: CASRAGGIVGEQYF. The CDR3 nucleotides read TGTGCCAGCAGGGCCGGAGGCATAGTGGGCGAGCAGTACTTC. Looking up the rest from reference TRBV28 and TRBJ2-7 gives the full variable domain: DVKVTQSSRYLVKRTGEKVFLECVQDMDHENMFWYRQDPGLGLRLIYFSYDVKMKEKGDIPEGYSVSREKKERFSLILESASTNQTSMYLCASRAGGIVGEQYFGPGTRLTVT.